The clone carrying this T cell receptor beta chain appeared a few times. V lost 2 bases, J lost 12 bases, and 4 bases stayed unmatched. CDR3 size: 12 residues. Together with a sample-barcoded 5' primer, a J-beta primer mix was included in a second PCR lasting about 7 to 11 cycles. TCRdb itself ran the 5' RACE reads through MiXCR, one entry per CDR3 protein. The sample has fewer than 2,000,000 distinct CDR3 sequences, approximately 39% seen once. This sample is drawn from a study of blood T cells in healthy people across ages. This sequence originates from a human donor in good health. The rearrangement joins TRBV12-3 or TRBV12-4 to TRBJ2-1, with TRBD1 identical over 7 bases. Sequenced: blood. Here the CDR3 DNA reads TGTGCCAGCAGTTTATCGACAGGGCCGCAGTTCTTC. Translating it yields CASSLSTGPQFF.